This TCR beta chain is drawn from a study of T-cell memory formation after mild COVID-19. The V gene's germline CDR1 is LGHDT and CDR2 YNNKEL (reference sequence). The CDR3 length is 15 residues. Trimming cost V 1 base and J 3 bases; bases outside gene matches: 6. Via MiXCR, TCRdb re-called the 5' RACE reads, giving one row per CDR3 protein. Found here are under 550,000 distinct CDR3 sequences, 18% of them singletons; the top ten hold approximately 13%. The rearrangement links TRBV3-1 to TRBJ2-7; TRBD1 matches 7 bases. The TCR sequence derives from an adult woman who had mild COVID-19 (a few samples of this study predate the infection). Cell type and time point are not known. Sequencing used PBMCs or a T cell subset sorted from them (not recorded which). The CDR3 loop is CASSQAQGEDYEQYF. The CDR3 DNA follows: TGTGCCAGCAGCCAAGCCCAGGGGGAAGACTACGAGCAGTACTTC.